Below, one T cell receptor beta chain is given with its context. Which antigen it targets is not known. No much larger clone exists at a distance of one base, and base qualities are not known. This sample is drawn from a study of shared clonotypes between healthy human individuals (dated by TCRdb to 2018 to 2020). About the investigation overall: A few men and a couple of women, aged 18 to 49 years, made up the cohort. Per donor, three plates each were used for CD4 naive and CD4 memory, two for CD8 naive, and one for CD8 memory. Blood TCR repertoires of five healthy adults were deeply sequenced to estimate repertoire size and the extent of clonotype sharing between individuals. To increase sequencing depth and limit assay-specific biases, TCR repertoire library preparation and sequencing were carried out by different laboratories using diverse techniques. Each donor's leukapheresis produced roughly between roughly 0.9 and 8.9 billion PBMCs. Overall study outcomes, separate from this receptor: The small number of donors limited the genetic and exposure-history diversity represented. Sharing across a handful of donors was observed for approximately 5% of naive CD4, under 4% of naive CD8, over 2% of memory CD4, and less than 0.45% of memory CD8 clonotypes. Higher generation probabilities were observed for clonotypes shared by all four sorted-subset donors than for non-shared clonotypes. Even with the large sequencing depth, rarefaction of the sorted-subset datasets indicated that sequencing was incomplete. Naive subsets generally had larger estimated clonotype richness than memory subsets. Pairwise subsampling led to the expectation that sequencing depth would affect the degree of clonotype sharing among donors. Only blood was sampled, and tissue TCR repertoires likely differ from those in blood.

Donors were healthy HIV-negative adults with no recently reported acute infections or vaccinations. All donors were Caucasian adults living in Nashville, Tennessee, USA. CD4+ T cells were enriched by magnetic negative selection, after which naive cells were positively selected on CD45RA and the negative fraction was taken as the memory subset. Blood was obtained by leukapheresis, after which PBMCs were separated by Ficoll-Histopaque density gradient centrifugation and cryopreserved in liquid nitrogen vapor phase. Analytical flow cytometry was used to check the purity and quantity of each magnetically sorted T cell population. Genomic DNA was isolated from each sorted fraction and quantified by UV absorbance on a Nanodrop 2000c. V is cut by 4 bases and J by 4 bases, and the space between the germline ends is 12 bases. The CDR3, from cysteine to phenylalanine, totals 15 residues. Here the CDR3 DNA is all that survives: 45 bases in frame from base 1. Reading the germline V gene (reference sequence) gives CDR1 SGHNT and CDR2 YYREEE.

TCR CDR3 regions were amplified from genomic DNA by multiplex PCR using the deep immunoSEQ assay. For each cell subset, the extracted genomic DNA was distributed evenly across all wells of several immunoSEQ 96-well plates, and each plate served as one replicate. For sorted subsets, roughly 200 ng genomic DNA, equal to tens of thousands of T cell genomes, was loaded into each replicate PCR. The purified libraries were quantified using a Qubit 3.0 fluorometer, sized with a Bioanalyzer 2100, and then quantified again using the KAPA Library Quantification kit. Every immunoSEQ 96-well plate was sequenced on a dedicated single-read 150-cycle Illumina NextSeq 550 flow cell. The source study handled its data this way. Because only junctional sequences without quality scores were contained in the immunoSEQ output, filtering matching that applied to full-length reads could not be performed. Sequences were annotated with PyIR, a Python wrapper for IgBLAST v1.9, using IMGT germline references to assign V/J genes and CDR3. Reads were removed for weak V/J assignments (E-value above 1e-6), missing CDR3, stop codons, out-of-frame junctions, or ambiguous translated residues. V3J clonotypes were defined as sequences sharing the same inferred V gene, J gene, and CDR3 amino acid sequence. Percentage overlap between repertoires was calculated by dividing the number of shared unique clonotypes by the size of the smaller repertoire. RTK rarefaction, the Chao1 estimator, and Recon v2.1 estimates of unobserved clonotypes were used to assess repertoire richness. Generation probabilities were computed with OLGA for all TCRbeta clonotypes obtained by the gDNA method from a handful of donors. In TCRdb, the immuneACCESS table is reduced to in-frame sequences with V and J assigned. These tables do not hold every clone; where another copy was compared, an unresolved V gene accounts for under half, and the others remain unexplained. V and J calls and clone size are given by that table; D and trimming were obtained from the DNA. For this sample the table gives some 2.1 million clones, of which over 85% were detected only once. Under 0.15% of the sample belongs to the ten largest clones.

The sequence was collected from a man in his late teens or twenties in good health. Sequenced: naive CD4+ T cells sorted from blood. In light of the paper, this sample's cell subset or site label describes: CD45RA+ positively selected. The V and J genes are TRBV5-4 and TRBJ2-6, with the D segment identity uncertain. CDR3 reads: CASSPKTAGANVLTF. The DNA sequence follows: TGTGCCAGCAGCCCTAAGACCGCCGGGGCCAACGTCCTGACTTTC. With the rest looked up from the reference TRBV5-4 and TRBJ2-6 genes rather than sequenced, the full variable domain is ETGVTQSPTHLIKTRGQQVTLRCSSQSGHNTVSWYQQALGQGPQFIFQYYREEENGRGNFPPRFSGLQFPNYSSELNVNALELDDSALYLCASSPKTAGANVLTFGAGSRLTVL.